One sample yielded the 23 T cell receptor beta chains listed below, sequenced in a study of type 1 regulatory T cells. Whole-study findings and limits: Compared with non-Tr1 cells, Tr1 cells showed a narrower TCR repertoire.

A single record per CDR3 protein comes from TCRdb applying MiXCR to the reads. The data show tens of thousands of distinct CDR3 sequences, less than 25% seen once. No antigens are known for them. Sample: cultured type 1 regulatory T (Tr1) cells, either the whole culture or a sorted fraction (not recorded which). The receptors here all came from a human donor in good health.

The chain combines TRBV14 with TRBJ2-1; D remains ambiguous. The CDR3 runs to 16 residues. Germline V gene data show CDR1 as SGHDN and CDR2 as FVKESK. V lost 7 bases, J lost 5 bases, and 21 bases lay in between. CDR3 sequence reads: CASTPRTRNHHNEQFF. CDR3 sequence (DNA): TGTGCCAGCACCCCGCGAACGCGTAACCATCACAATGAGCAGTTCTTC.

V is TRBV5-1 and J is TRBJ2-3; TRBD1 aligns across 7 bases. The ends lost 2 bases at V and 5 bases at J; junction bases unmatched: 8. Germline V CDR1 and CDR2: SGHRS, YFSETQ. This CDR3 region has 15 residues. The CDR3 DNA reads TGCGCCAGCAGCTTTCGAACAGGGGCCGGAGATACGCAGTATTTT. Its protein is CASSFRTGAGDTQYF.

This clonotype was seen only a few times. CDR3 nucleotides: TGCAGTCCACAGGACAGGGACGAGCAGTACTTC. Its protein product is CSPQDRDEQYF. The chain uses TRBV20-1 and TRBJ2-7; 8 positions match TRBD1. Losses at the gene ends were 8 bases for V and 5 bases for J; bases not matched to a gene: 5. This CDR3 is built from 11 residues. In germline, CDR1 is DFQATT, CDR2 SNEGSKA (reference sequence).

This chain uses TRBV18 with TRBJ1-1, with no clear D. Trimming took off 2 bases at V and 4 bases at J, with 11 bases between the two ends. The CDR3 consists of 14 residues. The germline V gene has CDR1 KGHSH and CDR2 LQKENI. The chain's CDR3 is CASSPTPGGTEAFF. Here the CDR3 DNA reads TGTGCCAGCTCACCAACGCCAGGAGGCACTGAAGCTTTCTTT. Together with reference TRBV18 and TRBJ1-1, the CDR3 gives the full variable domain: NAGVMQNPRHLVRRRGQEARLRCSPMKGHSHVYWYRQLPEEGLKFMVYLQKENIIDESGMPKERFSAEFPKEGPSILRIQQVVRGDSAAYFCASSPTPGGTEAFFGQGTRLTVV.

This rearrangement joins TRBV7-2 to TRBJ2-3; 8 nucleotides agree with TRBD2. CDR3 size: 14 residues. CDR1 and CDR2 (germline): SGHTA, FQGNSA. The junction had 5 bases not matched to a gene; V was cut back by 5 bases and J by 4 bases. CDR3 sequence reads: CASSGSGIADTQYF. In DNA, the CDR3 is TGTGCCAGCAGCGGTAGCGGGATTGCAGATACGCAGTATTTT.

The V gene is TRBV5-1, the J gene TRBJ2-2; tentative D call: TRBD2 (6 bases). The CDR3 covers 16 residues. Germline V CDR1 and CDR2: SGHRS, YFSETQ. Trimming stripped 0 bases from V and 3 bases from J, with 12 bases between. Written as DNA, the CDR3 is TGCGCCAGCAGCTTGGACGGGAGATCGGACACCGGGGAGCTGTTTTTT. Protein product: CASSLDGRSDTGELFF.

This clonotype was seen a handful of times. The chain joins TRBV28 to TRBJ2-5; D assignment may be TRBD1 or TRBD2 (5 bases each). The V gene lost 5 bases and the J gene lost 9 bases, with 22 bases spanning the gap. CDR3 length: 15 residues. CDR1 and CDR2 from the germline V gene are MDHEN and SYDVKM. The chain's CDR3 is CASSPSFGGAEAQYF. The CDR3 region has the DNA TGTGCCAGCAGTCCCTCCTTTGGGGGTGCGGAGGCCCAGTACTTC.

V usage is TRBV28 and J usage is TRBJ1-1; D call uncertain. Germline V gene lookup returns CDR1 MDHEN and CDR2 SYDVKM. This CDR3 comprises 14 residues. V lost 5 bases and J lost 7, with 17 bases in between. CDR3 sequence: CASSRLPRTGEAFF. As DNA, the CDR3 is TGTGCCAGCAGTCGCCTACCTCGGACGGGTGAAGCTTTCTTT.

This sequence joins TRBV5-1 and TRBJ2-5, with TRBD1 matching over 8 bases. The CDR3 is made up of 14 amino acids. Germline CDR1 reads SGHRS; CDR2 reads YFSETQ. V shed 7 bases, J shed 5 bases, and the junction held 10 bases outside the gene matches. The CDR3 sequence is CASGQGAVEETQYF. The CDR3, as DNA: TGCGCCAGCGGCCAGGGGGCGGTTGAGGAGACCCAGTACTTC.

Here the CDR3 reads CAEGNEQFF. The CDR3 nucleotides read TGCGCCGAGGGGAATGAGCAGTTCTTC. The chain employs TRBV23-1 and TRBJ2-1; D is perhaps TRBD1 or TRBD2 (5 bases each). TRBV23-1 is assigned to the ORF class and has an uncertain function. This CDR3 spans 9 amino acids. V lost 11 bases to trimming and J lost 7 bases, with 6 bases between them.

This sequence joins TRBV24-1 and TRBJ2-5, with D hard to call. Germline V gives CDR1 KGHDR, CDR2 SFDVKD. The CDR3 length is 13 residues. V was clipped by 6 bases and J by 2 bases, with 9 bases between them. The CDR3 nucleotides read TGTGCCACCAGTTTGGCAGCACAAGAGACCCAGTACTTC. As protein: CATSLAAQETQYF.

The V gene is TRBV4-2, the J gene TRBJ2-3; D gene uncertain. In germline, CDR1 is LGHNA, CDR2 YNFKEQ. CDR3 size: 15 residues. The germline V and J ends were trimmed by 4 bases and 2 bases, with 13 bases remaining between them. The CDR3 loop is CASSLFPEITDTQYF. In nucleotides, the CDR3 is TGTGCCAGCAGCCTGTTTCCCGAGATCACAGATACGCAGTATTTT.

This clonotype was detected only a few times. The chain joins TRBV24-1 to TRBJ1-1; no clear D. Germline CDR1 KGHDR, CDR2 SFDVKD. Trimming cost V 9 bases and J 4 bases, with 14 bases left between them. The CDR3 length is 13 residues. CDR3 sequence reads: CATSARIGTEAFF. The CDR3 DNA reads TGTGCCACCTCCGCCAGGATCGGCACTGAAGCTTTCTTT.

Ten or more counts support this clonotype. V and J are TRBV27 and TRBJ2-7; 7 bases are shared with TRBD1. Germline CDR1 reads MNHEY; CDR2 reads SMNVEV (reference sequence). The CDR3 extends over 14 amino acids. Trimming removed 4 bases from V and 5 bases from J; junction bases left unmatched: 8. CDR3 region: CASSSTGLLHEQYF. Here the CDR3 DNA reads TGTGCCAGCAGTTCGACAGGGCTTCTCCACGAGCAGTACTTC.

This clonotype occurred many times. CDR3 coding DNA: TGTGCCAGCAGTACACAAGACAATTCACCCCTCCACTTT. It codes for CASSTQDNSPLHF. The rearrangement joins TRBV6-5 to TRBJ1-6; D is ambiguous. The CDR3 totals 13 residues. Per germline, CDR1 MNHEY and CDR2 SVGAGI. The V end was cut by 5 bases, the J end by 7 bases, with 9 bases between.

This clonotype was seen more than once but under ten times. A single base separates this from a much larger clone, so it may be a read error. The rearrangement joins TRBV29-1 to TRBJ2-5, with 7 bases lining up with TRBD1. The length of the CDR3 is 12 residues. Germline CDR1 and CDR2: SQVTM and ANQGSEA. CDR3 residues: CGVTGAQETQYF. The CDR3 DNA follows: TGCGGCGTTACAGGGGCCCAAGAGACCCAGTACTTC.

The chain recombines TRBV9 with TRBJ1-1; the D is unclear. CDR3 length: 14 residues. The V gene's germline CDR1 is SGDLS and CDR2 YYNGEE. Trimming left V 1 base short and J 2 bases short, with 9 bases between. The CDR3 here is CASSVWPTNTEAFF. The CDR3 DNA reads TGTGCCAGCAGCGTATGGCCAACCAACACTGAAGCTTTCTTT.

This clonotype has just a few counts. The V call is TRBV20-1, the J call TRBJ2-3; D assignment may be TRBD1 or TRBD2 (6 bases each). Germline loops: CDR1 DFQATT, CDR2 SNEGSKA (reference sequence). The CDR3 runs to 15 residues. Trimming pared 6 bases from V and 2 bases from J, leaving 18 bases between. The CDR3 nucleotides are TGCAGTGCCTCTTACCGGGGGCCGGCCACAGATACGCAGTATTTT. Translating it yields CSASYRGPATDTQYF.

This clonotype was seen ten or more times. V is TRBV7-9 and J is TRBJ1-5; D is perhaps TRBD1 (6 bases). CDR3 length: 14 amino acids. The V end was cut by 6 bases, the J end by 0 bases, with 9 bases between. Germline CDR1 reads SEHNR; CDR2 reads FQNEAQ (reference sequence). The CDR3 is CASSGQNSNQPQHF. CDR3 DNA: TGTGCCAGCAGTGGACAGAATAGCAATCAGCCCCAGCATTTT. The full variable domain, in which reference TRBV7-9 and TRBJ1-5 provide the parts outside the CDR3, is DTGVSQNPRHKITKRGQNVTFRCDPISEHNRLYWYRQTLGQGPEFLTYFQNEAQLEKSRLLSDRFSAERPKGSFSTLEIQRTEQGDSAMYLCASSGQNSNQPQHFGDGTRLSIL.

This clonotype appeared many times. The chain couples TRBV12-3 or TRBV12-4 to TRBJ1-2; D remains unclear. The CDR3 is 12 amino acids. The germline V and J ends were trimmed by 6 bases and 1 base, with 6 bases remaining between them. The chain's CDR3 is CASSPSNYGYTF. The CDR3 bases are TGTGCCAGCAGCCCGAGTAACTATGGCTACACCTTC.

The table lists this clonotype with a few counts. V and J are TRBV20-1 and TRBJ1-2; 8 bases map to TRBD1. Unmatched junction bases numbered 4, after V lost 0 bases and J lost 4 bases. Germline V gene lookup returns CDR1 DFQATT and CDR2 SNEGSKA (reference sequence). This CDR3 has 14 residues. The CDR3 coding sequence is TGCAGTGCTAGAGATTCAGGGGGCATCTATGGCTACACCTTC. This sequence encodes CSARDSGGIYGYTF.

This clonotype has ten or more counts. The chain carries TRBV20-1 and TRBJ1-1, with TRBD1 matching over 8 bases. In germline, CDR1 is DFQATT, CDR2 SNEGSKA (reference sequence). This CDR3 region has 13 residues. Trimming cost V 8 bases and J 3 bases; bases outside gene matches: 8. Written as DNA, the CDR3 is TGCAGTTTACCAGGGGGCCTAGACACTGAAGCTTTCTTT. Encoded protein: CSLPGGLDTEAFF.

The V call is TRBV5-1, the J call TRBJ2-7; D is unclear. The CDR3 loop spans 13 amino acids. The germline CDR1 and CDR2 sequences are SGHRS and YFSETQ. Trimming removed 7 bases from V and 1 base from J, with 12 bases in between. The CDR3, as DNA: TGCGCCAGCCAGGAGAGACTTTCCTACGAGCAGTACTTC. Amino acid sequence: CASQERLSYEQYF.